The next 16 T cell receptor beta chains were all read from a single sample in a study of cytomegalovirus exposure and HLA in healthy donors. The primer mix had 60 Vbeta and 13 Jbeta primers. Clones were sequenced by immunoSEQ multiplex PCR, and TCRdb holds only the in-frame ones, with some missing. This sample has over 75,000 clones; approximately 80% occur once, and the top ten carry roughly a sixth. Material: PBMCs. The source of these receptors is a man in his sixties in good health and CMV-seropositive.

This chain joins TRBV7-8 and TRBJ1-3; unclear D gene. Per the germline V gene, CDR1 is SGHVS and CDR2 is FQNEAQ. The CDR3 runs to 16 residues. Trimming stripped 2 bases from V and 0 bases from J, with 11 bases between. CDR3 nucleotides: TGTGCCAGCAGCTTATTCCCTGAGGACTCTGGAAACACCATATATTTT. It translates to CASSLFPEDSGNTIYF.

V is TRBV7-2 and J is TRBJ2-2; D perhaps matches TRBD1 (5 bases). Between the trimmed V and J ends, which lost 4 bases and 6 bases, there was a span of 12 bases. The germline V gene has CDR1 SGHTA and CDR2 FQGNSA. The CDR3 spans 14 residues. This chain's CDR3 is CASSWGLEAGELFF. The CDR3 region has the DNA TGTGCCAGCAGCTGGGGCCTCGAGGCCGGGGAGCTGTTTTTT.

The chain links TRBV25-1 to TRBJ2-7; D perhaps matches TRBD2 (5 bases). This CDR3 is built from 14 residues. CDR1 MGHDK and CDR2 SYGVNS come from the germline V gene. Trimming removed 4 bases at V and 5 bases at J, with 15 bases between. CDR3 nucleotides: TGTGCCAGCAGTGGACTACGGACGATCAACGAGCAGTACTTC. Amino acids: CASSGLRTINEQYF.

In nucleotides, the CDR3 is TGTGCCAGCAGTTTACTAGGGACATCGAAAACCTACGAGCAGTACTTC. It specifies CASSLLGTSKTYEQYF. V gene TRBV27 combines with J gene TRBJ2-7; a possible D gene is TRBD1 (6 bases). V was pared by 2 bases and J by 2 bases, with 16 bases between. The CDR3 contains 16 residues. CDR1 MNHEY and CDR2 SMNVEV come from the germline V gene (reference sequence).

The chain links TRBV25-1 to TRBJ1-1, with TRBD1 matching 8 bases. The germline V gene encodes CDR1 MGHDK and CDR2 SYGVNS. The length of the CDR3 is 14 residues. Trimming cost V 6 bases and J 1 base; bases outside gene matches: 4. CDR3 region: CASRGRGPNTEAFF. The CDR3 region has the DNA TGTGCCAGCAGGGGCAGGGGGCCGAACACTGAAGCTTTCTTT.

The sample holds one count of this clone. J is TRBJ2-1 and V is TRBV5-6, with D maybe TRBD1 (5 bases). The CDR3 contains 16 residues. Germline V gives CDR1 SGHDT, CDR2 YYEEEE. Trimming removed 4 bases at V and 6 bases at J, with 20 bases between. In DNA form, the CDR3 reads TGTGCCAGCAGCCTCCTGACAGCGCTACTGCTCAATGAGCAGTTCTTC. Its translation: CASSLLTALLLNEQFF.

The genes are TRBV30 and TRBJ2-7; TRBD1 might be the D (6 bases). Trimming shortened V by 0 bases and J by 3 bases, and 21 bases separated the two germline ends. Germline CDR1 reads GTSNPN; CDR2 reads SVGIG (reference sequence). The CDR3 loop spans 17 amino acids. The CDR3: CAWSVGWPGAVYYEQYF. For the CDR3, the DNA is TGTGCCTGGAGTGTAGGTTGGCCAGGGGCCGTATACTACGAGCAGTACTTC.

This chain joins TRBV15 and TRBJ2-5; D perhaps matches TRBD1 (6 bases). Trimming took off 1 base at V and 4 bases at J, with 10 bases between the two ends. The CDR3 consists of 14 residues. CDR1 and CDR2 (germline): LNHNV, YYDKDF (reference sequence). In DNA form, the CDR3 reads TGTGCCACCAGCAGAGGCGGCAGGGGAGAGACCCAGTACTTC. Translated, it gives CATSRGGRGETQYF.

The chain joins TRBV18 to TRBJ2-7, with TRBD1 identical over 7 bases. With V trimmed by 3 bases and J by 3 bases, 5 bases remained unmatched. This CDR3 comprises 14 residues. The germline CDR1 and CDR2 sequences are KGHSH and LQKENI. The CDR3 DNA reads TGTGCCAGCTCACCGTTGGGACAGATCTACGAGCAGTACTTC. Protein: CASSPLGQIYEQYF.

The CDR3 protein is CASSQEPGNGELFF. In DNA, the CDR3 is TGTGCCAGCAGCCAAGAACCAGGGAACGGGGAGCTGTTTTTT. The genes are TRBV9 and TRBJ2-2; tentatively, D is TRBD1 (5 bases). This CDR3 is 14 amino acids long. Germline assignment: CDR1 SGDLS and CDR2 YYNGEE. V dropped 4 bases and J dropped 7 bases, with 14 bases sitting between them. Variable domain in full (rest from reference TRBV9 and TRBJ2-2): DSGVTQTPKHLITATGQRVTLRCSPRSGDLSVYWYQQSLDQGLQFLIQYYNGEERAKGNILERFSAQQFPDLHSELNLSSLELGDSALYFCASSQEPGNGELFFGEGSRLTVL.

Comment on this clone: At one end the junction does not follow the germline gene, possibly because of a read error. The chain carries TRBV6-1 and TRBJ2-7; D is perhaps TRBD1 (5 bases). Germline CDR1 MNHNS, CDR2 SASEGT. The length of the CDR3 is 12 residues. CDR3 loop: CASKAWGYEQCF. CDR3 in DNA: TGTGCCAGCAAAGCTTGGGGCTACGAGCAGTGCTTC.

This clone was observed a single time. The chain has TRBV5-1 and TRBJ2-5, with 7 bases lining up with TRBD2. The V segment lost 4 bases and the J segment 6 bases; nucleotides outside the gene matches: 9. This CDR3 spans 14 amino acids. The germline gives CDR1 SGHRS, CDR2 YFSETQ. The CDR3, as DNA: TGCGCCAGCAGCCACGGGGAGGGTTTAAAGACCCAGTACTTC. Translated: CASSHGEGLKTQYF.

The chain combines TRBV2 with TRBJ2-7; no reliable D call. The V end lost 4 bases, the J end lost 3 bases, and 10 bases lay between the germline ends. The CDR3 consists of 13 residues. Germline CDR1 reads SNHLY; CDR2 reads FYNNEI. Here the CDR3 reads CASSGFDNYEQYF. The DNA for the CDR3 is TGTGCCAGCAGTGGTTTTGACAACTACGAGCAGTACTTC.

The gene calls are TRBV10-3 and TRBJ1-3; D may be TRBD1 (6 bases). Trimming took off 8 bases at V and 0 bases at J, with 11 bases between the two ends. In germline, CDR1 is ENHRY, CDR2 SYGVKD. This CDR3 spans 14 amino acids. The CDR3 DNA sequence: TGTGCCATCGGGACATCGGGCTCTGGAAACACCATATATTTT. This gives the protein CAIGTSGSGNTIYF.

This clone was seen only once. The J gene is TRBJ1-1, the V gene TRBV15; D is perhaps TRBD1 (5 bases). There are 13 residues in the CDR3. Germline CDR1 reads LNHNV; CDR2 reads YYDKDF (reference sequence). Between the trimmed V and J ends, which lost 3 bases and 1 base, there was a span of 6 bases. Written as DNA, the CDR3 is TGTGCCACCAGCAGTCAGGGGAACACTGAAGCTTTCTTT. Its protein is CATSSQGNTEAFF.

This chain joins TRBV6-6 and TRBJ2-7; 7 bases agree with TRBD1. The trim removed 5 bases at V and 2 bases at J, leaving 12 bases unmatched. Germline CDR1 MNHNY, CDR2 SVGAGI (reference sequence). CDR3 length equals 16 residues. The CDR3 here is CASSPQRDRRAYEQYF. The CDR3 region has the DNA TGTGCCAGCAGTCCCCAACGGGACAGACGGGCCTACGAGCAGTACTTC.